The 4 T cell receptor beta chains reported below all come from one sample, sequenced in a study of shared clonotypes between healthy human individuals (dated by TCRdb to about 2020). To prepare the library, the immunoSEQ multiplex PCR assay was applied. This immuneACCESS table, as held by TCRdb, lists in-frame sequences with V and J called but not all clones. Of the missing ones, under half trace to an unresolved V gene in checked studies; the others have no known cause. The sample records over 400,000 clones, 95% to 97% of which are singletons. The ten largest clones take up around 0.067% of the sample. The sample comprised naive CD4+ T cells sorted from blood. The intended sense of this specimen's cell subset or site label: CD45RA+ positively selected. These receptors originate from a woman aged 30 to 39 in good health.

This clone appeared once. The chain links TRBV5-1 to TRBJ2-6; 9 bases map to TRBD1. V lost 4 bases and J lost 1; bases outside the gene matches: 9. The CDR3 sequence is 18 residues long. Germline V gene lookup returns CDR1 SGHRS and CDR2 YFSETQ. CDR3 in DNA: TGCGCCAGCAGCCAAAGGACAGGGGACCTTTCTGGGGCCAACGTCCTGACTTTC. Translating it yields CASSQRTGDLSGANVLTF.

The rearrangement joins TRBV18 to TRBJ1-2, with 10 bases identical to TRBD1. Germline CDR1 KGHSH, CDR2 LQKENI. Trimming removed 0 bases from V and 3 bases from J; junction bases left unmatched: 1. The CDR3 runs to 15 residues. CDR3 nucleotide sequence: TGTGCCAGCTCACCACCGGGACAGGGGTACTATGGCTACACCTTC. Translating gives CASSPPGQGYYGYTF.

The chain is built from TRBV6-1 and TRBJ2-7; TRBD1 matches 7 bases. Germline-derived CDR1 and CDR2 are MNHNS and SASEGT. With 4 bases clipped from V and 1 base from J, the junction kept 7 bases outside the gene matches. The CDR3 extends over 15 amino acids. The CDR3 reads CASSVTGTASYEQYF. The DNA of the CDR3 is TGTGCCAGCAGTGTAACCGGGACAGCATCCTACGAGCAGTACTTC.

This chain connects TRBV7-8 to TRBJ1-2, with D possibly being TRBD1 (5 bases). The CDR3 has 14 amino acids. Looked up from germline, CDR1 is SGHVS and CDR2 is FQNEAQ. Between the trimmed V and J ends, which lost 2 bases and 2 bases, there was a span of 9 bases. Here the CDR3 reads CASSLSSGNYGYTF. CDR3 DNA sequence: TGTGCCAGCAGCTTAAGTTCAGGGAACTATGGCTACACCTTC.